This T cell receptor beta chain was documented in a study of T cells after yellow fever vaccination. Study background: Where fractions had low cell numbers, libraries were prepared from them with the SMART-Seq v4 Ultra Low Input RNA kit.

TCR cDNA, made by 5'RACE template switching, carried an added universal primer site and UMIs. TCRdb redid the calling of the 5' RACE reads with MiXCR, one entry per CDR3 protein. The sample includes about 120,000 distinct CDR3 sequences, 7.2% of them seen just once. Study-level findings and limits: Booster sampling recovered most clones from primary vaccination (under 98% CD4, approximately 90% CD8).

CDR1 is DFQATT and CDR2 is SNEGSKA in the germline V gene (reference sequence). The CDR3 is made up of 13 amino acids. This clonotype has ten or more counts. Its matching antigen is unknown. The rearrangement joins TRBV20-1 to TRBJ2-3; D may match TRBD1 or TRBD2 (5 bases each). The clonotype was recovered from a man aged 18 to 29 who received the YFV17D yellow fever vaccine. The source material was CD4+ T cells sorted from PBMCs, sampled 45 days after the first yellow fever vaccination. CDR3 DNA: TGCAGCGGAGGTGAACCTGGGGCGGATACGCAGTATTTT. Amino acid sequence: CSGGEPGADTQYF.